This TCR beta chain was sequenced for a study of neurological immune-mediated disorders. TCRdb reprocessed the 5' RACE reads with MiXCR, giving one entry per CDR3 protein. Here the sample spans just over 95,000 distinct CDR3 sequences, approximately 3.3% being singletons. This clonotype was found many times. The CDR3 is 14 residues long. The V end was cut by 2 bases, the J end by 2 bases, with 9 bases between. The germline V gene has CDR1 KGHSH and CDR2 LQKENI. The TCR sequence derives from a woman aged 18-35 years with multiple sclerosis. The sample taken for sequencing was PBMCs. V gene TRBV18 combines with J gene TRBJ1-1; unclear D gene. The CDR3 region has the DNA TGTGCCAGCTCACCATTAGAGACAAACACTGAAGCTTTCTTT. This translates into CASSPLETNTEAFF. The full variable domain, with the rest looked up from reference TRBV18 and TRBJ1-1, is NAGVMQNPRHLVRRRGQEARLRCSPMKGHSHVYWYRQLPEEGLKFMVYLQKENIIDESGMPKERFSAEFPKEGPSILRIQQVVRGDSAAYFCASSPLETNTEAFFGQGTRLTVV.